One T cell receptor (beta chain) is described in this entry. Its antigen remains unidentified. This entry is derived from a study of Tregs in tolerant kidney transplant recipients. Study results and limitations: Activated donor B cell expansion appeared to reveal the most relevant donor-specific TCRbeta repertoire. Biological reproducibility was not directly addressed, but technical replication error appeared minimal. In tolerant patients, donor-specific Tregs outgrew total Tregs, suggesting antigen-driven expansion. Findings come from small patient numbers and require larger validation.

The protocol was immunoSEQ multiplex PCR, while the TCRdb copy is restricted to in-frame clones and leaves out a portion. The sample contains some 66,000 clones, roughly 90% of which appear only once. CDR1 and CDR2 from the germline V gene are SGHDT and YYEEEE. This CDR3 is built from 15 residues. V gave up 2 bases and J gave up 4 bases; unmatched junction bases: 6. The chain employs TRBV5-6 and TRBJ2-3, with 8 nucleotides matching TRBD2. This clonotype originated in a human donor who received a combined kidney and bone marrow transplant. Specimen: CD8+ T cells from blood, collected before the transplant. CDR3 bases: TGTGCCAGCAGCTTCCCTAGCGGGTCGTCAGATACGCAGTATTTT. This translates into CASSFPSGSSDTQYF. Complete variable domain (other parts from reference TRBV5-6 and TRBJ2-3): DAGVTQSPTHLIKTRGQQVTLRCSPKSGHDTVSWYQQALGQGPQFIFQYYEEEERQRGNFPDRFSGHQFPNYSSELNVNALLLGDSALYLCASSFPSGSSDTQYFGPGTRLTVL.